The present T cell receptor beta chain was sequenced within a study of blood T cell repertoires in COVID-19. Study at large: The study drew acute and convalescent COVID-19 samples from the United States, Italy and Spain. PBMCs, B-cell-depleted T cells, or T cells provided the cDNA or gDNA that made up the material.

This CDR3 contains 11 residues. The germline V and J ends were trimmed by 0 bases and 10 bases, with 6 bases remaining between them. Germline V gene sequence: CDR1 MGHRA, CDR2 YSYEKL. Original processing methods: It was from reference gene primer amplification that nucleated cell counts were estimated. Generated by immunoSEQ multiplex PCR, the TCRdb table keeps only in-frame clones and is missing some. V and J calls and clone size follow that table, whereas D and trimming were derived from the DNA. Seen here are around 150,000 clones, 80% to 90% observed once, and the top ten hold around 6.7%. This clone was counted once.

Sequencing was carried out using peripheral blood. This TCR was recovered from a woman between 45 and 60 years old in a cohort sampled during active or convalescent COVID-19. This chain joins TRBV4-1 and TRBJ1-1; the D is unclear. CDR3 in amino acids: CASSQDARAFF. The CDR3 region has the DNA TGCGCCAGCAGCCAAGACGCGAGAGCTTTCTTT.